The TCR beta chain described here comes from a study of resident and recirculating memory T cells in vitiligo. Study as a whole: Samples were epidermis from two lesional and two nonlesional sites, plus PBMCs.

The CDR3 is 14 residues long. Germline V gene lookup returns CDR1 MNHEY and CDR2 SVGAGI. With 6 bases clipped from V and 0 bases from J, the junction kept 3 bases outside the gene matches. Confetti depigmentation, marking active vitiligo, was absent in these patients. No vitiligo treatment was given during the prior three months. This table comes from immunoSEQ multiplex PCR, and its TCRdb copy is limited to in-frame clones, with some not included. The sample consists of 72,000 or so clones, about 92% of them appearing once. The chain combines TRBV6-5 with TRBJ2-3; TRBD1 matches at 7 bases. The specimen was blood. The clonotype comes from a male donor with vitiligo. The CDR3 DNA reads TGTGCCAGCAGACTACAGGGGAGCACAGATACGCAGTATTTT. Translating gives CASRLQGSTDTQYF.